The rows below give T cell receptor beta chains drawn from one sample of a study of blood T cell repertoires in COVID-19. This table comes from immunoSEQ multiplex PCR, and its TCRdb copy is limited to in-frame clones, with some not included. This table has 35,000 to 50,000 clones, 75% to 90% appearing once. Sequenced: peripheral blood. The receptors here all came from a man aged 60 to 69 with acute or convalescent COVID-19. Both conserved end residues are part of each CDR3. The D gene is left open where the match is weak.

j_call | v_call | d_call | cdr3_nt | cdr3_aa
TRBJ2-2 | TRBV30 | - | TGTGCCTGGAGTCCGGCCCGTGCGGCCGGGGAGCTGTTTTTT | CAWSPARAAGELFF
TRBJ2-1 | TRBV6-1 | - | TGTGCCAGCAGTGAATCCCAGGGTATCTCCTACAATGAGCAGTTCTTC | CASSESQGISYNEQFF
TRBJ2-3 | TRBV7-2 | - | TGTGCCAGCAGCTTGGGCCTGGATACGCAGTATTTT | CASSLGLDTQYF
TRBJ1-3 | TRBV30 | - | TGTGCCTGGAGTGTTCGGGAGCTAAGAGGGACTCACAGACCTGGAAACACCATATATTTT | CAWSVRELRGTHRPGNTIYF
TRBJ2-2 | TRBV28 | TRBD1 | TGTGCCAGCAGATCAGGGGGCGCGGGCACCGGGGAGCTGTTTTTT | CASRSGGAGTGELFF
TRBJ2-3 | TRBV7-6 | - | TGTGCCAGCAGCCCCACCTCACGAGGCACAGATACGCAGTATTTT | CASSPTSRGTDTQYF
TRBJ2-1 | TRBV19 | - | TGTGCCAGTAGTATACGGGGGGCGGGATACAATGAGCAGTTCTTC | CASSIRGAGYNEQFF
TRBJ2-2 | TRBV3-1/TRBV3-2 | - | TGTGCCAGCAGCCAAGCACTCAGCGCGAACACCGGGGAGCTGTTTTTT | CASSQALSANTGELFF
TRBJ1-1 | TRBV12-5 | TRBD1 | TGTGCTAGTGCTCCGGGACAGGGGAACACTGAAGCTTTCTTT | CASAPGQGNTEAFF
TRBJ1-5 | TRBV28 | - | TGTGCCAGCAGGGGCGTAACTCTAAGCAATCAGCCCCAGCATTTT | CASRGVTLSNQPQHF
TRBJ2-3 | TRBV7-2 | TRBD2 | TGTGCCAGCAGCTATTCACTAGCGGGGGGAGGGGATACGCAGTATTTT | CASSYSLAGGGDTQYF
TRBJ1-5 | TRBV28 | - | TGTGCCAGCAGTCAATCGACAGGGCCCCAGCATTTT | CASSQSTGPQHF
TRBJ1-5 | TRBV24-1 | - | TGTGCCACCAGTGCGGCAGGCCTGAGTAGCAATCAGCCCCAGCATTTT | CATSAAGLSSNQPQHF
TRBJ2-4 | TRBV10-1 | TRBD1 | TGCGCCAGCGGGACAGTCCTAGCCAAAAACATTCAGTACTTC | CASGTVLAKNIQYF
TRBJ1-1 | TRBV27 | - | TGTGCCAGCAGTTTAAGGGACTTGAACACTGAAGCTTTCTTT | CASSLRDLNTEAFF